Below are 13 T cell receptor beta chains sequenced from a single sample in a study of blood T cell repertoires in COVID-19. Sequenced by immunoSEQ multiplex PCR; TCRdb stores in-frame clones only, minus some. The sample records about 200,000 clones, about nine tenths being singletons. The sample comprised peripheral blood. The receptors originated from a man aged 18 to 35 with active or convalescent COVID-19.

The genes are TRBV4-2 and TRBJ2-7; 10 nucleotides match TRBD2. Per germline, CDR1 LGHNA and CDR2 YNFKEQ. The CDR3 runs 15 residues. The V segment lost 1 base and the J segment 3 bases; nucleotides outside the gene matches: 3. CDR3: CASSQVLAGIYEQYF. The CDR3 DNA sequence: TGTGCCAGCAGCCAAGTACTAGCGGGGATCTACGAGCAGTACTTC.

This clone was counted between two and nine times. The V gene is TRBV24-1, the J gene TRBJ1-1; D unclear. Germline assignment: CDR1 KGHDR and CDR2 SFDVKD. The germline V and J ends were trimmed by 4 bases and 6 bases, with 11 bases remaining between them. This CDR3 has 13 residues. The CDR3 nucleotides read TGTGCCACCAGTGACCCTGACATACCTGAAGCTTTCTTT. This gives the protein CATSDPDIPEAFF.

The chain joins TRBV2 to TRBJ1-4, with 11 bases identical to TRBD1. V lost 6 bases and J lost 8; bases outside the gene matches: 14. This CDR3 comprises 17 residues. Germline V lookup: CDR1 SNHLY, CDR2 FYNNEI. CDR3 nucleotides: TGTGCCAGCAGGGAGAGTGGGACAGGGGGAGGCCGGGAAAAACTGTTTTTT. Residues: CASRESGTGGGREKLFF.

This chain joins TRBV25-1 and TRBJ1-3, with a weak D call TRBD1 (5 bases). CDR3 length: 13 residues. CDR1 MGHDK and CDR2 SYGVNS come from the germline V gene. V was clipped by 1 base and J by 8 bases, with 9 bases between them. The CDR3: CASSESGRDTIYF. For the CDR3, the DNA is TGTGCCAGCAGTGAATCAGGGCGAGACACCATATATTTT.

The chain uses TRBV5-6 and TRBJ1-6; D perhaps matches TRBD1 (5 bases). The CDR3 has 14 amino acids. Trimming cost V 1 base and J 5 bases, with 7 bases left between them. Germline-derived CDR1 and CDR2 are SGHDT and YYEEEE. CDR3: CASSLRGNNSPLHF. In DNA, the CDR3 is TGTGCCAGCAGCTTGAGGGGTAATAATTCACCCCTCCACTTT.

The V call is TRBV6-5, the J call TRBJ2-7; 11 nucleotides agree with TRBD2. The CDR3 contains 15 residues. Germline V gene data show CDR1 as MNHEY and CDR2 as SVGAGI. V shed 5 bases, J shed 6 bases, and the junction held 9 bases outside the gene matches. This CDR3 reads CASSPSLAGDSEQYF. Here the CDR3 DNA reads TGTGCCAGCAGTCCTTCACTAGCGGGAGACAGCGAGCAGTACTTC.

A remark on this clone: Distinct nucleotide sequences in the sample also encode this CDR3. The CDR3, as DNA: TGCGCCAGCAGCTTGGGACAGGGAATCTATGGCTACACCTTC. Its translation: CASSLGQGIYGYTF. The chain couples TRBV5-1 to TRBJ1-2; 7 nucleotides align to TRBD1. This CDR3 is 14 amino acids long. Germline V CDR1 and CDR2: SGHRS, YFSETQ. V trimming: 0 bases; J trimming: 4 bases; junction bases outside the gene matches: 3.

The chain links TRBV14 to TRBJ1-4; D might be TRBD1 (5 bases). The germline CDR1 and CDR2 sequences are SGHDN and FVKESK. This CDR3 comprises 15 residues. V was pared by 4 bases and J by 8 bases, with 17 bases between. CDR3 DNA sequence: TGTGCCAGCAGCCCGCAGGGAGGGCGATACGAAAAACTGTTTTTT. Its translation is CASSPQGGRYEKLFF.

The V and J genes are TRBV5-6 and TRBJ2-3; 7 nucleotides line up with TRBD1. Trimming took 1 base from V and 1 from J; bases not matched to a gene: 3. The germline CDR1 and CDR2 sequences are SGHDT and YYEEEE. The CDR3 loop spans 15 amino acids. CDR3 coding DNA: TGTGCCAGCAGCTTGTTGGGACAGCGCACAGATACGCAGTATTTT. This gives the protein CASSLLGQRTDTQYF.

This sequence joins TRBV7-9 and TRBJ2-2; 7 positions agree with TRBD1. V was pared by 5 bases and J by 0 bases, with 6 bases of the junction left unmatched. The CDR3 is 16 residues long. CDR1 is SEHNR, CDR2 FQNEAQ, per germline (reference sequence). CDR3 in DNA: TGTGCCAGCAGCCCCAGACAGGGACCGAACACCGGGGAGCTGTTTTTT. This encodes CASSPRQGPNTGELFF.

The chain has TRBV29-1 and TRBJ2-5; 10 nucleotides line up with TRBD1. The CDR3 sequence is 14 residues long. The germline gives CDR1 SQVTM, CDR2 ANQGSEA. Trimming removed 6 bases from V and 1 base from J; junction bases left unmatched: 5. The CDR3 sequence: CSVEGQGIQETQYF. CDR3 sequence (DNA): TGCAGCGTCGAGGGACAGGGGATCCAAGAGACCCAGTACTTC.

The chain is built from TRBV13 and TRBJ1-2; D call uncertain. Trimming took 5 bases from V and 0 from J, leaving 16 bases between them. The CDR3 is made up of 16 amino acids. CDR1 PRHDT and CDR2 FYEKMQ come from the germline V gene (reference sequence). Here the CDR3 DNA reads TGTGCCAGCAGCAATGCTGATCAGACTCCTAACTATGGCTACACCTTC. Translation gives CASSNADQTPNYGYTF.

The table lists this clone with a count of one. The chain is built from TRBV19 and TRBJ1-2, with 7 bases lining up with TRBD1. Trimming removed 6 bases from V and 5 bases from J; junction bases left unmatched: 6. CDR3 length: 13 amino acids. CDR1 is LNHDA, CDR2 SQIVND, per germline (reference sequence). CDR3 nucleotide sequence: TGTGCCAGTAGCTTACGGACAGGTTATGGCTACACCTTC. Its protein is CASSLRTGYGYTF.